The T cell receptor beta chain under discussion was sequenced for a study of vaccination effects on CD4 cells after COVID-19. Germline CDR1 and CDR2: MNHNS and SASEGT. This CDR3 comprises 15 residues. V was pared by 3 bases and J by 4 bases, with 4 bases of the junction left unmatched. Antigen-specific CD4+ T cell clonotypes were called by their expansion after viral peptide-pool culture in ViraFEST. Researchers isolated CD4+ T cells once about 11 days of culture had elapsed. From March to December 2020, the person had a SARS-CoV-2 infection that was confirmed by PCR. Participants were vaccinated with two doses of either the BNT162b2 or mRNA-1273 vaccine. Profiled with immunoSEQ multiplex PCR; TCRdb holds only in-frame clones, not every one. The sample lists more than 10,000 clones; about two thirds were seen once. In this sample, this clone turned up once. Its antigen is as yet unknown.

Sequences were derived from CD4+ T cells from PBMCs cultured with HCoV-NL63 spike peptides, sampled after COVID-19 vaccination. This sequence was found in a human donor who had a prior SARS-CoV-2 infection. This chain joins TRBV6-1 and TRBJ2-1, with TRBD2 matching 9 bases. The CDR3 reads CASSDRRGGYNEQFF. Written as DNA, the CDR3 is TGTGCCAGCAGTGATCGGCGGGGGGGTTACAATGAGCAGTTCTTC.